This T cell receptor beta chain stems from a study of control samples from healthy donors and cancer patients. This CDR3 is 15 amino acids long. Germline CDR1 and CDR2: SGHTA and FQGNSA. Between the trimmed V and J ends, which lost 5 bases and 4 bases, there was a span of 18 bases. TCRdb's table, derived via immunoSEQ multiplex PCR, lists solely in-frame clones and lacks some. The repertoire includes about 170,000 clones, 85% to 95% of them detected once, and 4.1% sits in the top ten. This TCR came from a woman aged 55 to 70 in good health. The chain joins TRBV7-2 to TRBJ2-7; the D is unclear. Sequenced: blood. CDR3 sequence: CASSPDAIRRYEQYF. CDR3 DNA: TGTGCCAGCAGCCCAGACGCGATTCGAAGGTACGAGCAGTACTTC.